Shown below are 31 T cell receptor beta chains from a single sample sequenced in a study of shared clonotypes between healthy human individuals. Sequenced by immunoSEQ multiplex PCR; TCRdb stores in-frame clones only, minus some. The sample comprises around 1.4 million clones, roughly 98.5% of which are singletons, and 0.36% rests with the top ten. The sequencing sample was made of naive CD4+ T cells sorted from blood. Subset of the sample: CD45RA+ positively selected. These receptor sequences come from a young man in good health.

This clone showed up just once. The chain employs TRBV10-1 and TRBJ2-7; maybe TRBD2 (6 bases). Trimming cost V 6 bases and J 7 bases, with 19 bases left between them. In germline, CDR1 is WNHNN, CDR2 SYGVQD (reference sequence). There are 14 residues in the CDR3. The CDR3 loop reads CASSKGTQSGEQYF. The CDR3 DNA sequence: TGCGCCAGCAGCAAGGGGACTCAAAGTGGGGAGCAGTACTTC.

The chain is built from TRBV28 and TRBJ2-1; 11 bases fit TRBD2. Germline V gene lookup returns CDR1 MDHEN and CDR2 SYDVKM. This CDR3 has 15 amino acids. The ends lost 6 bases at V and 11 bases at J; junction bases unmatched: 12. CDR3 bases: TGTGCCAGCAGCCCCTCCAGGGGACTAGCGGAGCAGCAGTTCTTC. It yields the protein CASSPSRGLAEQQFF.

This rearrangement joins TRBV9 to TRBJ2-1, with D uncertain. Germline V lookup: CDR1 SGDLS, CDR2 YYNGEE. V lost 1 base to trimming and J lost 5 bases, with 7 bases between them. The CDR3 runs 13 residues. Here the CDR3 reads CASSVSKNNEQFF. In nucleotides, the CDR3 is TGTGCCAGCAGCGTATCTAAGAACAATGAGCAGTTCTTC.

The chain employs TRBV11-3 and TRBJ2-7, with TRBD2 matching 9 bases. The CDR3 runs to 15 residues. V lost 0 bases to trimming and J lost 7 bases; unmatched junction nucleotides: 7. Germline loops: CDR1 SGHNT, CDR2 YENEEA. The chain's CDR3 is CASSLDPTAGGEQYF. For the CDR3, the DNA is TGTGCCAGCAGCTTAGATCCCACAGCGGGAGGAGAGCAGTACTTC.

CDR3 loop: CASSPNPRQGGNYGYTF. CDR3 sequence (DNA): TGCGCCAGCAGCCCCAATCCTCGACAGGGGGGCAACTATGGCTACACCTTC. This sequence joins TRBV5-1 and TRBJ1-2, with 9 bases identical to TRBD1. V trimming: 4 bases; J trimming: 2 bases; junction bases outside the gene matches: 12. The CDR3 loop spans 17 amino acids. In germline, CDR1 is SGHRS, CDR2 YFSETQ.

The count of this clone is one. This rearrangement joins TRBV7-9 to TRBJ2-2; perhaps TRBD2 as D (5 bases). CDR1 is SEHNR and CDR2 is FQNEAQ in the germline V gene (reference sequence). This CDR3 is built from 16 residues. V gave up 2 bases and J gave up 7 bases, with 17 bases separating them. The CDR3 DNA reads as TGTGCCAGCAGCTTACCGCCTGGAGGAGAGGGCGGGGAGCTGTTTTTT. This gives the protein CASSLPPGGEGGELFF.

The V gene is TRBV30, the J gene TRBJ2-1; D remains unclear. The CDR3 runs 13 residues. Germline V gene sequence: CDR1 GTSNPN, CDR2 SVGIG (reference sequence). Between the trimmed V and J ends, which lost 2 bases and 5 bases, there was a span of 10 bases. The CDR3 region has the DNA TGTGCCTGGAGTCCCGGAACGGACAATGAGCAGTTCTTC. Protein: CAWSPGTDNEQFF. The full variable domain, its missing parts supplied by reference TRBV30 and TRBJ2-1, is SQTIHQWPATLVQPVGSPLSLECTVEGTSNPNLYWYRQAAGRGLQLLFYSVGIGQISSEVPQNLSASRPQDRQFILSSKKLLLSDSGFYLCAWSPGTDNEQFFGPGTRLTVL.

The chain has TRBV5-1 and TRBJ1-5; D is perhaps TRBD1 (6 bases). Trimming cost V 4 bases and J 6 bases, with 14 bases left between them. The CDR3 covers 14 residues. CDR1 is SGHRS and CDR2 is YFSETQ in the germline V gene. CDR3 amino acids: CASSVTGDGQPQHF. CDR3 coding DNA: TGCGCCAGCAGCGTGACAGGAGACGGTCAGCCCCAGCATTTT.

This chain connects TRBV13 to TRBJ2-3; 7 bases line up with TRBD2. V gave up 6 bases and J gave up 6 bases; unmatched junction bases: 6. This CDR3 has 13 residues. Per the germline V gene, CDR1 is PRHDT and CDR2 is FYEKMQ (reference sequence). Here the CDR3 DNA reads TGTGCCAGCAGTTCTCTGACTAGCGATACGCAGTATTTT. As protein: CASSSLTSDTQYF.

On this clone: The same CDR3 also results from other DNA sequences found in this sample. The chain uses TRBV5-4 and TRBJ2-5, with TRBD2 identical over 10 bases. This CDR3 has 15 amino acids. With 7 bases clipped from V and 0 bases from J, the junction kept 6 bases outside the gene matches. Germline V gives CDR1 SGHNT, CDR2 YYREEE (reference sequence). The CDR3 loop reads CASSRTSGYQETQYF. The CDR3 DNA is TGTGCCAGCTCCCGGACTAGCGGATACCAAGAGACCCAGTACTTC.

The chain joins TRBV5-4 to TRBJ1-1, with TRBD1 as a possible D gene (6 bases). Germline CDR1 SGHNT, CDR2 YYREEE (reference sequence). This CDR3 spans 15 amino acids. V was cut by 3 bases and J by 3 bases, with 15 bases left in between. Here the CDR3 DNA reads TGTGCCAGCAGCTCGGGGGGCAGTCGGGACACTGAAGCTTTCTTT. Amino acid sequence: CASSSGGSRDTEAFF.

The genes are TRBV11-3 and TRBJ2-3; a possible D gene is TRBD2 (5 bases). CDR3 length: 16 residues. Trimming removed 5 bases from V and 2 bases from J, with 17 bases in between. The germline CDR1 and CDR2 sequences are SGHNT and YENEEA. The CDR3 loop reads CASSAGLGGNTDTQYF. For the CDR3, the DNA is TGTGCCAGCAGCGCGGGCCTTGGAGGTAACACAGATACGCAGTATTTT.

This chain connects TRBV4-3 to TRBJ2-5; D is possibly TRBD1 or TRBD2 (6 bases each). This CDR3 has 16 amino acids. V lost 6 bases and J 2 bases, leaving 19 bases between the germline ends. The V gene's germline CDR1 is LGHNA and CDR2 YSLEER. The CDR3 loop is CASSPWVGGIQETQYF. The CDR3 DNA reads TGCGCCAGCAGTCCGTGGGTGGGGGGCATTCAAGAGACCCAGTACTTC.

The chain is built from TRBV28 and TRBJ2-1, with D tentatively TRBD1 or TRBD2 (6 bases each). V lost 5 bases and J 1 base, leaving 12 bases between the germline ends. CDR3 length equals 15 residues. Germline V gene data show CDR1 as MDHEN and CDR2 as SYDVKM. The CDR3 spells CASSLQGGSYNEQFF. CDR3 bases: TGTGCCAGCAGTCTGCAAGGGGGGTCCTACAATGAGCAGTTCTTC. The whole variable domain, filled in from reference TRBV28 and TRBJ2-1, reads DVKVTQSSRYLVKRTGEKVFLECVQDMDHENMFWYRQDPGLGLRLIYFSYDVKMKEKGDIPEGYSVSREKKERFSLILESASTNQTSMYLCASSLQGGSYNEQFFGPGTRLTVL.

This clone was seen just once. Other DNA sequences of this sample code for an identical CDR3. The CDR3 nucleotides read TGCGCCAGCAGCTTGGTACAGGGGTACAATGAGCAGTTCTTC. Translation gives CASSLVQGYNEQFF. V gene TRBV5-1 combines with J gene TRBJ2-1; 7 bases match TRBD1. Germline lookup yields CDR1 SGHRS and CDR2 YFSETQ. The CDR3 is 14 amino acids. Trimming at V came to 0 bases and at J to 4 bases, leaving 1 base not matched to a gene. Supplemented by reference TRBV5-1 and TRBJ2-1, the full variable domain reads KAGVTQTPRYLIKTRGQQVTLSCSPISGHRSVSWYQQTPGQGLQFLFEYFSETQRNKGNFPGRFSGRQFSNSRSEMNVSTLELGDSALYLCASSLVQGYNEQFFGPGTRLTVL.

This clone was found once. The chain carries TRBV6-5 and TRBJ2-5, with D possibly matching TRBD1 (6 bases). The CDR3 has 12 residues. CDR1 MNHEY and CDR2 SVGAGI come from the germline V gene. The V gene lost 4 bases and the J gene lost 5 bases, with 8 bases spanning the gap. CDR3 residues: CASSSQGETQYF. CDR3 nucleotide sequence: TGTGCCAGCAGTTCCCAGGGGGAGACCCAGTACTTC.

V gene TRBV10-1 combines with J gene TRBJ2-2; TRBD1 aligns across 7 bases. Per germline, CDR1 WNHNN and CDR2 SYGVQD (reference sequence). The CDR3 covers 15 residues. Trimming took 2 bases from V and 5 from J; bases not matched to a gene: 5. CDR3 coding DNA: TGCGCCAGCAGTGAGCTCAGGACAGGTACCGGGGAGCTGTTTTTT. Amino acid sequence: CASSELRTGTGELFF.

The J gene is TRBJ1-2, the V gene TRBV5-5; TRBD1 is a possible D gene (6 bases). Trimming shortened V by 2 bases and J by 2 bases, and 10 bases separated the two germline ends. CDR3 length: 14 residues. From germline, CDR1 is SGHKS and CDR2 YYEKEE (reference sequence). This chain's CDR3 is CASSFSTGNYGYTF. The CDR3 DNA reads TGTGCCAGCAGCTTTAGTACAGGGAACTATGGCTACACCTTC.

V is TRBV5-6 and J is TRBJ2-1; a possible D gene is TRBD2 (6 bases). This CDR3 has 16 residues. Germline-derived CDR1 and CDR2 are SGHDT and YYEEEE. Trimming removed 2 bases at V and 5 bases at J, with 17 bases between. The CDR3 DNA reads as TGTGCCAGCAGCTTCTTTGCCGGGAGAAAACACAATGAGCAGTTCTTC. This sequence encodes CASSFFAGRKHNEQFF.

The CDR3 loop is CASSPYLGTGSRYF. As DNA, the CDR3 is TGTGCCAGCAGCCCTTATTTGGGAACAGGGAGTAGGTACTTC. The V call is TRBV28, the J call TRBJ2-7; tentatively, D is TRBD1 (6 bases). Germline CDR1 reads MDHEN; CDR2 reads SYDVKM. V was pared by 6 bases and J by 12 bases, with 24 bases between. The CDR3 is made up of 14 amino acids.

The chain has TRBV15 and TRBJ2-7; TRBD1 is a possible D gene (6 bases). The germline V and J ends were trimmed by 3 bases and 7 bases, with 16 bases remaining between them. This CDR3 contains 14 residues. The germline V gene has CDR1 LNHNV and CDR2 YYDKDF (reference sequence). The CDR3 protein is CATSSYGGDKEQYF. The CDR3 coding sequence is TGTGCCACCAGCAGTTATGGGGGCGACAAGGAGCAGTACTTC. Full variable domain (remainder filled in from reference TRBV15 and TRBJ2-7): DAMVIQNPRYQVTQFGKPVTLSCSQTLNHNVMYWYQQKSSQAPKLLFHYYDKDFNNEADTPDNFQSRRPNTSFCFLDIRSPGLGDTAMYLCATSSYGGDKEQYFGPGTRLTVT.

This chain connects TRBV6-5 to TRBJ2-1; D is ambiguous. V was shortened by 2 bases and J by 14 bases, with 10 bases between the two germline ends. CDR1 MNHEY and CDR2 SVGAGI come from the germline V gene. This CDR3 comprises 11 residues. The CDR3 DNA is TGTGCCAGCAGTTACAGGGAATCTGAGTTCTTC. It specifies CASSYRESEFF.

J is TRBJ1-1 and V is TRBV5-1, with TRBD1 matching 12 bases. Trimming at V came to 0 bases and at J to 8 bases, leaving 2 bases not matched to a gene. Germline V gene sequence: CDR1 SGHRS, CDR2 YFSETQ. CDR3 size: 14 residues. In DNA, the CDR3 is TGCGCCAGCAGCTTGGTGGGACAGGGGGCCGAAGCTTTCTTT. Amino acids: CASSLVGQGAEAFF.

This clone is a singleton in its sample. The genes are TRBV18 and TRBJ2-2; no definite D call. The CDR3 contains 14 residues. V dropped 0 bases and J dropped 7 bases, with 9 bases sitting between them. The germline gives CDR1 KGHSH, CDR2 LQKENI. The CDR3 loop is CASSPPDTVGELFF. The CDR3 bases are TGTGCCAGCTCACCACCGGATACGGTCGGGGAGCTGTTTTTT.

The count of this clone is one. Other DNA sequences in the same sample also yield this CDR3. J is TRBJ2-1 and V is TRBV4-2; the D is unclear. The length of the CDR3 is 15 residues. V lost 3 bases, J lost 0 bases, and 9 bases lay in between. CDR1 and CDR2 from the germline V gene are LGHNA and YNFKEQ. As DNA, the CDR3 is TGTGCCAGCAGCCAGGACCGGAACTCCTACAATGAGCAGTTCTTC. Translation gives CASSQDRNSYNEQFF.

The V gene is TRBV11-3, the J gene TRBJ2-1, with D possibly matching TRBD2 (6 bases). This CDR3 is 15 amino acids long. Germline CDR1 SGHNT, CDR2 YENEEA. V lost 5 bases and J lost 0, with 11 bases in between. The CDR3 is CASSLLASSYNEQFF. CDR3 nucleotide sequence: TGTGCCAGCAGCCTGCTAGCGAGCTCCTACAATGAGCAGTTCTTC.

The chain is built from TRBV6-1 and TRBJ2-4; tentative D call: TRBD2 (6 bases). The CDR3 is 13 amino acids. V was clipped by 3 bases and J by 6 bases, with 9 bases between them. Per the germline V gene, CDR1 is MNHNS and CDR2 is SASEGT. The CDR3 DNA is TGTGCCAGCAGTGATGGGGGAGGAAACATTCAGTACTTC. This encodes CASSDGGGNIQYF.

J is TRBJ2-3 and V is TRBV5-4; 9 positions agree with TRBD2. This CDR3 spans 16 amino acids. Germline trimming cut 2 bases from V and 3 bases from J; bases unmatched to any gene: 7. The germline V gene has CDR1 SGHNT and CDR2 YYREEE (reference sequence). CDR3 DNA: TGTGCCAGCAGCTTAAATAGCGGGAGCTTAACAGATACGCAGTATTTT. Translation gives CASSLNSGSLTDTQYF.

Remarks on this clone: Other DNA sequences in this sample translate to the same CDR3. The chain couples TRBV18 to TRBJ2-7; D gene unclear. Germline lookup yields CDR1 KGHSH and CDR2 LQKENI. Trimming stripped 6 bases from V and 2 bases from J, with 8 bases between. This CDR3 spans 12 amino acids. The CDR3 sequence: CASSLDPYEQYF. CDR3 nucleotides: TGTGCCAGCTCCCTGGATCCCTACGAGCAGTACTTC.

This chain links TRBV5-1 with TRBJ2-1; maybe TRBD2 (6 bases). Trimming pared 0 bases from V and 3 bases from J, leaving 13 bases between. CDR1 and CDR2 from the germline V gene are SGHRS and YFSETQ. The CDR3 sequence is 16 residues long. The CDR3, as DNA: TGCGCCAGCAGCTTGGACTGGGGGGACGGCTACAATGAGCAGTTCTTC. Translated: CASSLDWGDGYNEQFF. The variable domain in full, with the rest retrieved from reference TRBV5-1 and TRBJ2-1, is KAGVTQTPRYLIKTRGQQVTLSCSPISGHRSVSWYQQTPGQGLQFLFEYFSETQRNKGNFPGRFSGRQFSNSRSEMNVSTLELGDSALYLCASSLDWGDGYNEQFFGPGTRLTVL.

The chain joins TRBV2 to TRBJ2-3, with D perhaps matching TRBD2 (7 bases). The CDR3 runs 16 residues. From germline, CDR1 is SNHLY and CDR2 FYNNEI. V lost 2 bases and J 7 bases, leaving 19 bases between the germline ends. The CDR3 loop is CASSESRGADLNTQYF. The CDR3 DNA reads TGTGCCAGCAGTGAAAGCCGGGGGGCAGACCTGAATACGCAGTATTTT.